A single sample is the source of the 28 T cell receptor beta chains below, sequenced in a study of blood T cells in healthy people across ages. Primed by a sample-barcoded 5' primer and a J-beta primer mix, a second PCR proceeded for roughly 6 to 12 cycles. TCRdb redid the calling of the 5' RACE reads with MiXCR, one entry per CDR3 protein. The sample has around 800,000 distinct CDR3 sequences, roughly 46% seen once; the top ten hold 15% to 20%. Sequencing input: blood. These receptors originate from a man older than 75 in good health.

J is TRBJ2-5 and V is TRBV27, with 15 bases aligning to TRBD2. Losses at the gene ends were 6 bases for V and 11 bases for J; bases not matched to a gene: 13. Germline-derived CDR1 and CDR2 are MNHEY and SMNVEV (reference sequence). The CDR3 sequence is 16 residues long. CDR3 nucleotides: TGTGCCAGCAGACATGGACTAGCGGGAGGGCTCAATGAGCAGTACTTC. Protein sequence: CASRHGLAGGLNEQYF.

This clonotype showed up many times. The rearrangement uses TRBV5-1 and TRBJ2-3; 13 nucleotides line up with TRBD2. The CDR3 has 17 amino acids. The V gene end was trimmed by 3 bases and the J gene end by 6 bases; junction bases not matched to a gene: 10. Germline V CDR1 and CDR2: SGHRS, YFSETQ. CDR3 protein: CASSSGLAGDASDTQYF. CDR3 coding DNA: TGCGCCAGCAGCTCCGGACTAGCGGGAGATGCTTCGGATACGCAGTATTTT.

The chain combines TRBV6-5 with TRBJ2-1; no clear D gene. The CDR3 is made up of 13 amino acids. The germline V and J ends were trimmed by 6 bases and 4 bases, with 10 bases remaining between them. The germline V gene encodes CDR1 MNHEY and CDR2 SVGAGI. This CDR3 reads CASRYGRYNEQFF. DNA of the CDR3: TGTGCCAGCAGATACGGCAGGTACAATGAGCAGTTCTTC.

The V call is TRBV2, the J call TRBJ2-2; the D gene is possibly TRBD2 (5 bases). The CDR3 totals 12 residues. CDR1 is SNHLY and CDR2 is FYNNEI in the germline V gene. V lost 8 bases to trimming and J lost 5 bases, with 9 bases between them. CDR3 in DNA: TGTGCCAGCGAAAGGGAGACCGGGGAGCTGTTTTTT. It codes for CASERETGELFF.

As for this clonotype: It may be a read error: a sequence one base away is much more abundant. This sequence joins TRBV20-1 and TRBJ2-7; possibly TRBD2 for D (5 bases). The CDR3 spans 12 residues. CDR1 is DFQATT, CDR2 SNEGSKA, per germline (reference sequence). Trimming stripped 6 bases from V and 0 bases from J, with 9 bases between. CDR3 region: CSAEDSSYEQYF. The DNA for the CDR3 is TGCAGTGCCGAGGACTCCTCCTACGAGCAGTACTTC.

The DNA of the CDR3 is TGTGCCAGCAGTGCCCTCGGGACGGGAGATCAAGAGACCCAGTACTTC. The encoded protein is CASSALGTGDQETQYF. The chain has TRBV27 and TRBJ2-5, with D tentatively TRBD2 (6 bases). Trimming shortened V by 5 bases and J by 2 bases, and 18 bases separated the two germline ends. This CDR3 region has 16 residues. The germline gives CDR1 MNHEY, CDR2 SMNVEV (reference sequence).

This clonotype occurred once. Just one base apart from a much larger clone, this may be a read error. The V call is TRBV2, the J call TRBJ2-5, with D unresolved. Trimming cost V 4 bases and J 11 bases, with 23 bases left between them. Germline assignment: CDR1 SNHLY and CDR2 FYNNEI. The CDR3 contains 15 residues. CDR3 sequence: CASSGAREWSSEQYF. DNA for the CDR3: TGTGCCAGCAGTGGGGCGAGAGAATGGAGTAGTGAGCAGTACTTC.

In DNA form, the CDR3 reads TGCAGTGCTAGAGAACGCATTCAGCCCCAGCATTTT. Protein product: CSARERIQPQHF. The chain employs TRBV20-1 and TRBJ1-5; D gene unclear. Trimming shortened V by 0 bases and J by 6 bases, and 6 bases separated the two germline ends. The germline V gene has CDR1 DFQATT and CDR2 SNEGSKA (reference sequence). The CDR3 is made up of 12 amino acids.

This chain joins TRBV29-1 and TRBJ2-1; either TRBD1 or TRBD2 may supply D (5 bases each). V lost 0 bases to trimming and J lost 7 bases, with 22 bases between them. From germline, CDR1 is SQVTM and CDR2 ANQGSEA. The CDR3 extends over 17 amino acids. In DNA form, the CDR3 reads TGCAGCGTTGAAGAGAGGGGTGTCTGGGGTGAGTCAAATGAGCAGTTCTTC. This translates into CSVEERGVWGESNEQFF.

The gene calls are TRBV20-1 and TRBJ1-2; 10 bases agree with TRBD1. With 3 bases clipped from V and 0 bases from J, the junction kept 13 bases outside the gene matches. The CDR3 spans 18 residues. CDR1 is DFQATT and CDR2 is SNEGSKA in the germline V gene (reference sequence). CDR3 DNA: TGCAGTGCTAGTACTTTGGGGACAGGGGCATCAGCTAACTATGGCTACACCTTC. Translating gives CSASTLGTGASANYGYTF.

This clonotype showed up many times. V is TRBV28 and J is TRBJ2-1, with 16 bases identical to TRBD2. This CDR3 has 17 amino acids. The V segment lost 3 bases and the J segment 4 bases; nucleotides outside the gene matches: 3. Per germline, CDR1 MDHEN and CDR2 SYDVKM. The CDR3 is CASSFGTSGRGYNEQFF. Here the CDR3 DNA reads TGTGCCAGCAGTTTCGGGACTAGCGGGAGGGGATACAATGAGCAGTTCTTC.

This clonotype was observed at least ten times. V usage is TRBV7-3 and J usage is TRBJ2-3; D is unresolved. Germline lookup yields CDR1 SGHTA and CDR2 FQGTGA. Trimming took off 1 base at V and 6 bases at J, with 8 bases between the two ends. The CDR3 is made up of 13 amino acids. CDR3 in amino acids: CASSLMSSDTQYF. The CDR3 DNA is TGTGCCAGCAGCTTAATGAGTTCGGATACGCAGTATTTT.

This chain uses TRBV7-2 with TRBJ2-7, with 7 bases fitting TRBD1. Germline values: CDR1 SGHTA, CDR2 FQGNSA. The J segment lost 4 bases and the V segment lost 4 bases, leaving 7 bases of the junction unmatched. This CDR3 has 14 amino acids. CDR3 DNA sequence: TGTGCCAGCAGCTACTCGGGACAGATATACGAGCAGTACTTC. Encoded protein: CASSYSGQIYEQYF.

The J gene is TRBJ1-2, the V gene TRBV9, with D tentatively TRBD1 (5 bases). The CDR3 loop spans 10 amino acids. V gave up 7 bases and J gave up 7 bases, with 8 bases separating them. Germline-derived CDR1 and CDR2 are SGDLS and YYNGEE. Written as DNA, the CDR3 is TGTGCCAGCGGGGACCGTGGCTACACCTTC. It is translated as CASGDRGYTF.

This clonotype appeared a few times. The J gene is TRBJ2-2, the V gene TRBV12-3 or TRBV12-4, with D uncertain. V dropped 5 bases and J dropped 6 bases, with 10 bases sitting between them. The CDR3 is made up of 13 amino acids. The CDR3 DNA reads as TGTGCCAGCAGTCCCCTGAGGTCCGGGGAGCTGTTTTTT. This encodes CASSPLRSGELFF.

This clonotype was observed a handful of times. The chain combines TRBV20-1 with TRBJ2-7; D not resolved. With 2 bases removed from V and 4 bases from J, the gap between germline ends came to 6 bases. The germline V gene encodes CDR1 DFQATT and CDR2 SNEGSKA (reference sequence). The CDR3 extends over 11 amino acids. The CDR3 is CSARLGYEQYF. CDR3 coding DNA: TGCAGTGCTAGATTGGGATACGAGCAGTACTTC.

This clonotype has just a few counts. The chain recombines TRBV28 with TRBJ2-5; D call uncertain. The germline gives CDR1 MDHEN, CDR2 SYDVKM. The CDR3 sequence is 13 residues long. V lost 8 bases and J lost 2, with 12 bases in between. Here the CDR3 DNA reads TGTGCCAGCGGAGCGCGAGAGCAAGAGACCCAGTACTTC. This gives the protein CASGAREQETQYF.

This sequence joins TRBV21-1 and TRBJ2-1. TRBV21-1 is a documented pseudogene. This CDR3 contains 14 residues. The CDR3 region is CASTCISSYNEQFF. CDR3 bases: TGTGCCAGCACATGCATCAGCTCCTACAATGAGCAGTTCTTC.

The chain links TRBV2 to TRBJ1-1, with TRBD1 matching over 8 bases. This CDR3 has 15 amino acids. J gave up 4 bases and V 4 bases, and 8 bases lay outside the gene matches. The germline gives CDR1 SNHLY, CDR2 FYNNEI. In nucleotides, the CDR3 is TGTGCCAGCAGTGTACAGGGGGGAGGAATCACTGAAGCTTTCTTT. The encoded protein is CASSVQGGGITEAFF.

The V and J genes are TRBV21-1 and TRBJ2-1. TRBV21-1 is flagged as a pseudogene. CDR3 length: 14 residues. CDR3 sequence: CAIAEKKSYNEQFF. CDR3 bases: TGTGCCATCGCGGAAAAGAAGTCCTACAATGAGCAGTTCTTC.

The chain couples TRBV20-1 to TRBJ2-2, with a tentative D call TRBD1 (6 bases). The CDR3 length is 16 residues. Per the germline V gene, CDR1 is DFQATT and CDR2 is SNEGSKA (reference sequence). Trimming took 0 bases from V and 3 from J, leaving 14 bases between them. The CDR3 here is CSARDRLRGDTGELFF. CDR3 nucleotide sequence: TGCAGTGCTAGAGATCGGCTCAGGGGTGACACCGGGGAGCTGTTTTTT.

This chain links TRBV28 with TRBJ1-3; D is ambiguous. Germline lookup yields CDR1 MDHEN and CDR2 SYDVKM. This CDR3 is 16 amino acids long. Trimming pared 8 bases from V and 0 bases from J, leaving 17 bases between. CDR3 in DNA: TGTGCCAGCGGTCCCGGCGGGTCCCGCTCTGGAAACACCATATATTTT. Residues: CASGPGGSRSGNTIYF.

The chain recombines TRBV11-2 with TRBJ2-7, with D tentatively TRBD2 (6 bases). The CDR3 length is 14 residues. CDR1 and CDR2 (germline): SGHAT, FQNNGV. The V gene lost 2 bases and the J gene lost 5 bases, with 13 bases spanning the gap. CDR3 amino acids: CASSLYLASDEQYF. CDR3 coding DNA: TGTGCCAGCAGCTTATATCTAGCGAGCGACGAGCAGTACTTC.

This clonotype was counted once. The chain joins TRBV28 to TRBJ2-3; D perhaps matches TRBD1 (5 bases). V was cut by 5 bases and J by 5 bases, with 17 bases left in between. The CDR3 covers 15 residues. The germline CDR1 and CDR2 sequences are MDHEN and SYDVKM. CDR3 amino acids: CASSPPPGYGDTQYF. The DNA of the CDR3 is TGTGCCAGCAGTCCACCCCCAGGGTACGGAGATACGCAGTATTTT.

This sequence joins TRBV20-1 and TRBJ1-2, with 7 nucleotides matching TRBD1. The V gene's germline CDR1 is DFQATT and CDR2 SNEGSKA (reference sequence). V was pared by 3 bases and J by 3 bases, with 10 bases of the junction left unmatched. CDR3 length equals 15 residues. Written as DNA, the CDR3 is TGCAGTGCTAGGGCCATCCGGGACAGACACTATGGCTACACCTTC. It specifies CSARAIRDRHYGYTF.

On this clonotype itself: Mismatch with germline at one junction end may stem from a read error. The chain joins TRBV7-7 to TRBJ2-5; 13 positions agree with TRBD2. Germline V gene lookup returns CDR1 SSHAT and CDR2 FNYEAQ (reference sequence). This CDR3 region has 15 residues. The CDR3 loop is CASSSRTSGGETQYF. The CDR3 DNA sequence: TGTGCTAGCAGCTCACGGACTAGCGGGGGAGAGACCCAGTACTTC.

The genes are TRBV27 and TRBJ1-1; 7 nucleotides align to TRBD1. The J segment lost 6 bases and the V segment lost 6 bases, leaving 4 bases of the junction unmatched. Germline lookup yields CDR1 MNHEY and CDR2 SMNVEV (reference sequence). The length of the CDR3 is 12 residues. The CDR3 nucleotides are TGTGCCAGCAGACAGGGGAGCGCTGAAGCTTTCTTT. It codes for CASRQGSAEAFF.

The V call is TRBV6-6, the J call TRBJ1-2, with a tentative D call TRBD1 (6 bases). Germline lookup yields CDR1 MNHNY and CDR2 SVGAGI (reference sequence). The germline V and J ends were trimmed by 6 bases and 3 bases, with 17 bases remaining between them. This CDR3 has 15 residues. The CDR3 reads CASRYNRDKYYGYTF. The CDR3 region has the DNA TGTGCCAGCAGGTATAACCGGGACAAGTACTATGGCTACACCTTC.